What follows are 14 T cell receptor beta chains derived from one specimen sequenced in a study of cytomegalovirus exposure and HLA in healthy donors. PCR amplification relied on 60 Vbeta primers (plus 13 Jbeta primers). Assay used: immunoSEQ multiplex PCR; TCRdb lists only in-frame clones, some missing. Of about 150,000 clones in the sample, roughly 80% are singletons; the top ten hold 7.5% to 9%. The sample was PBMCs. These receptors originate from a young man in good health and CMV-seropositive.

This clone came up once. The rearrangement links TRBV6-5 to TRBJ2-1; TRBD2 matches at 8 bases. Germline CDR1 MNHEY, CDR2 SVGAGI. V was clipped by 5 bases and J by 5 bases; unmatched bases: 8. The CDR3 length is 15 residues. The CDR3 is CASSPFAGGHNEQFF. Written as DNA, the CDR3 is TGTGCCAGCAGTCCCTTTGCGGGAGGCCACAATGAGCAGTTCTTC.

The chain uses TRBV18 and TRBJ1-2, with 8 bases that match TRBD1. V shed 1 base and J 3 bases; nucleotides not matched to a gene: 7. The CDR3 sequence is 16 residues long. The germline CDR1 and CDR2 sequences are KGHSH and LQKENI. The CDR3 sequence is CASSPRGRGRDYGYTF. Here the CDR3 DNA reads TGTGCCAGCTCACCACGGGGCAGGGGGCGAGACTATGGCTACACCTTC.

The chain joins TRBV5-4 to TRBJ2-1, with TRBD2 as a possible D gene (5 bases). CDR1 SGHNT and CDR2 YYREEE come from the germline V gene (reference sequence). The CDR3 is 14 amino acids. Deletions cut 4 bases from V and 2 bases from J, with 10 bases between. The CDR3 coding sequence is TGTGCCAGCAGCGATGCCGGGACCTACAATGAGCAGTTCTTC. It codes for CASSDAGTYNEQFF.

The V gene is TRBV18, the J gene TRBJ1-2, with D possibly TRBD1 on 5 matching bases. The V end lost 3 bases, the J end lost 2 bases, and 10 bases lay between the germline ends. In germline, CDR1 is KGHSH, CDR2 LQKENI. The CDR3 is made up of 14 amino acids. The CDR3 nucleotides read TGTGCCAGCTCACCCTCGACAGAGAACTATGGCTACACCTTC. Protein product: CASSPSTENYGYTF.

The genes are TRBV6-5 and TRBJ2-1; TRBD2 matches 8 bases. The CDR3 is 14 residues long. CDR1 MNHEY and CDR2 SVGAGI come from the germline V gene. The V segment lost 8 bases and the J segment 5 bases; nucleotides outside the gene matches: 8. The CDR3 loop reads CASRRAGVNNEQFF. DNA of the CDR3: TGTGCCAGCCGGCGAGCGGGAGTAAACAATGAGCAGTTCTTC.

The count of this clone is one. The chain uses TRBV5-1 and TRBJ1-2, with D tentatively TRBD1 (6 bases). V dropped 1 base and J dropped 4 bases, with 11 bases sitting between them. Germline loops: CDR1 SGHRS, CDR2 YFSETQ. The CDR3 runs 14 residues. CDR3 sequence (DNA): TGCGCCAGCAGCTTGCAGGGGCCTGGCTATGGCTACACCTTC. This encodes CASSLQGPGYGYTF.

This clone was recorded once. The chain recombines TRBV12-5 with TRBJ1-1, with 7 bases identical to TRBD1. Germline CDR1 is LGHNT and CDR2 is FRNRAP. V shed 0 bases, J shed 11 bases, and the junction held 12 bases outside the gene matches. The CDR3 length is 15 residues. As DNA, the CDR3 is TGTGCTAGTGGTTTGGTATCTCCGACAGGGATGGGGGCTTTCTTT. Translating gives CASGLVSPTGMGAFF.

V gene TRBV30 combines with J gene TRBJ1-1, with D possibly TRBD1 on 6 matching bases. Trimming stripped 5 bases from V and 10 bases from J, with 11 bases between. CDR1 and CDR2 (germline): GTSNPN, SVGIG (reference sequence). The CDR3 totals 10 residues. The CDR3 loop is CAWAGVRAFF. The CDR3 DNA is TGTGCCTGGGCAGGGGTTCGAGCTTTCTTT. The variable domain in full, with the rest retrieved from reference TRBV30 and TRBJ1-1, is SQTIHQWPATLVQPVGSPLSLECTVEGTSNPNLYWYRQAAGRGLQLLFYSVGIGQISSEVPQNLSASRPQDRQFILSSKKLLLSDSGFYLCAWAGVRAFFGQGTRLTVV.

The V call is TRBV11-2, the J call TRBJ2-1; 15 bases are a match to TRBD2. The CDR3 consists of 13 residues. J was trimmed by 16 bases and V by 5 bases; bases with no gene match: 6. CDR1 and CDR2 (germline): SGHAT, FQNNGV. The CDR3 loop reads CASSPGLAGGPFF. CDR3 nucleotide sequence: TGTGCCAGCAGCCCTGGACTAGCGGGAGGGCCTTTCTTC.

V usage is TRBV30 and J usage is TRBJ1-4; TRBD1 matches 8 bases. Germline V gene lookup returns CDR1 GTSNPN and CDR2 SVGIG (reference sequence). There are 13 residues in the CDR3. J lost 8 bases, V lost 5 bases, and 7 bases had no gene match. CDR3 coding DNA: TGTGCCTGGGCAGGGGGCGCTGGGGAAAAACTGTTTTTT. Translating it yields CAWAGGAGEKLFF. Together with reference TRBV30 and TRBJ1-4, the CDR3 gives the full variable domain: SQTIHQWPATLVQPVGSPLSLECTVEGTSNPNLYWYRQAAGRGLQLLFYSVGIGQISSEVPQNLSASRPQDRQFILSSKKLLLSDSGFYLCAWAGGAGEKLFFGSGTQLSVL.

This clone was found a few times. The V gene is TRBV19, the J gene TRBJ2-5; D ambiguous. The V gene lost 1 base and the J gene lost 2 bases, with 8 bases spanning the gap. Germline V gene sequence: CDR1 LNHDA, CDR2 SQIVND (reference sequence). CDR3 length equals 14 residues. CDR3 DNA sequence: TGTGCCAGTAGTATAGGACTGCCTCAAGAGACCCAGTACTTC. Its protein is CASSIGLPQETQYF. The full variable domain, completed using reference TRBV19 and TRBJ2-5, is DGGITQSPKYLFRKEGQNVTLSCEQNLNHDAMYWYRQDPGQGLRLIYYSQIVNDFQKGDIAEGYSVSREKKESFPLTVTSAQKNPTAFYLCASSIGLPQETQYFGPGTRLLVL.

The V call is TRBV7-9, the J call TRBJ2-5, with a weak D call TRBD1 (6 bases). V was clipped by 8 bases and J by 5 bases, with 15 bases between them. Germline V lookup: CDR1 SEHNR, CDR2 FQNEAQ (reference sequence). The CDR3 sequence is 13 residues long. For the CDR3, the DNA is TGTGCCAGCGACCCAGGGGTTGCGGAGACCCAGTACTTC. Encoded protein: CASDPGVAETQYF.

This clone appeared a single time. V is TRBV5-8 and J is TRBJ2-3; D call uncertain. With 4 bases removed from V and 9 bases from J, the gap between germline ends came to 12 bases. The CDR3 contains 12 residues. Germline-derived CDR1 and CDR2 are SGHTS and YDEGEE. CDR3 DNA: TGTGCCAGCAGCATCCGGCCCGGGACGCAGTATTTT. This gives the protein CASSIRPGTQYF.

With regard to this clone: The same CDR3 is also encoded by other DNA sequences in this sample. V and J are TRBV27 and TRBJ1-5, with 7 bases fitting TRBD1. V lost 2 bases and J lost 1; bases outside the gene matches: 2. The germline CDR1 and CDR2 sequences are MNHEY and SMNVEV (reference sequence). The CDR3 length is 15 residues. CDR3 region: CASSLRQGSNQPQHF. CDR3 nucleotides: TGTGCCAGCAGTTTACGACAGGGCAGCAATCAGCCCCAGCATTTT.